This T cell receptor beta chain was sequenced for a study of T cell responses to AZD1222 COVID-19 vaccine. Some clones are missing from TCRdb's copy, which holds only in-frame ones; the method was immunoSEQ multiplex PCR. The sample lists roughly 180,000 clones; around 89% were seen once. Germline V gives CDR1 LNHDA, CDR2 SQIVND (reference sequence). Trimming cost V 3 bases and J 5 bases, with 14 bases left between them. The CDR3 covers 15 residues. The source was peripheral blood, collected on day 0 of AZD1222 vaccination. V and J are TRBV19 and TRBJ1-3; D perhaps matches TRBD1 (5 bases). The sequence derives from an adult in good health. CDR3 residues: CASSIIQTERNTIYF. For the CDR3, the DNA is TGTGCCAGTAGTATCATTCAGACAGAAAGAAACACCATATATTTT. Combining the CDR3 with reference TRBV19 and TRBJ1-3 gives the whole variable domain DGGITQSPKYLFRKEGQNVTLSCEQNLNHDAMYWYRQDPGQGLRLIYYSQIVNDFQKGDIAEGYSVSREKKESFPLTVTSAQKNPTAFYLCASSIIQTERNTIYFGEGSWLTVV.